The 23 T cell receptor beta chains below come from one sample, sequenced in a study of cytomegalovirus exposure and HLA in healthy donors. The PCR ran on 60 Vbeta and 13 Jbeta primers. The data were produced by immunoSEQ multiplex PCR, yet TCRdb's version contains in-frame clones alone and is incomplete. The profile shows some 98,000 clones, roughly a tenth of them singletons. Sequencing used PBMCs. Receptors originate from a man in his fifties or sixties in good health and CMV-seropositive.

The chain combines TRBV7-8 with TRBJ2-3; D is perhaps TRBD1 (6 bases). CDR3 size: 15 residues. Germline CDR1 is SGHVS and CDR2 is FQNEAQ. V was pared by 5 bases and J by 4 bases, with 16 bases between. CDR3 bases: TGTGCCAGCAGCCCACAGGGTCTGGCCCCAGATACGCAGTATTTT. It encodes CASSPQGLAPDTQYF.

The chain combines TRBV29-1 with TRBJ2-3, with D uncertain. Germline assignment: CDR1 SQVTM and CDR2 ANQGSEA. Trimming removed 3 bases from V and 6 bases from J, with 10 bases in between. This CDR3 has 12 amino acids. The CDR3 coding sequence is TGCAGCGTTGACCGAGGAACTGATACGCAGTATTTT. It codes for CSVDRGTDTQYF.

This clone has a handful of counts. The gene calls are TRBV10-3 and TRBJ2-2; TRBD1 agrees at 9 bases. The trim removed 9 bases at V and 3 bases at J, leaving 8 bases unmatched. This CDR3 is built from 15 residues. Germline V lookup: CDR1 ENHRY, CDR2 SYGVKD. CDR3 sequence (DNA): TGTGCCATGCATTCGGGACAGGGTGACACCGGGGAGCTGTTTTTT. This encodes CAMHSGQGDTGELFF.

This clone was observed a few times. The V and J genes are TRBV14 and TRBJ2-1; 12 bases are shared with TRBD2. The CDR3 has 13 residues. The junction had 6 bases not matched to a gene; V was cut back by 3 bases and J by 15 bases. The V gene's germline CDR1 is SGHDN and CDR2 FVKESK. CDR3 sequence reads: CASSQKTSGSLFF. For the CDR3, the DNA is TGTGCCAGCAGCCAGAAGACTAGCGGGAGTCTGTTCTTC.

This clone was found a few times. J is TRBJ1-1 and V is TRBV27, with D unresolved. This CDR3 spans 14 amino acids. From germline, CDR1 is MNHEY and CDR2 SMNVEV (reference sequence). V was clipped by 6 bases and J by 4 bases, with 15 bases between them. CDR3 nucleotides: TGTGCCAGCAGCTTGCTAGCCCGGGCCACTGAAGCTTTCTTT. It yields the protein CASSLLARATEAFF.

This clone came up a few times. The chain has TRBV25-1 and TRBJ2-7; D possibly corresponds to TRBD1 (6 bases). The V and J ends lost 3 bases and 3 bases respectively, with 15 bases between them. This CDR3 is built from 15 residues. Germline V gene sequence: CDR1 MGHDK, CDR2 SYGVNS. The CDR3 DNA reads as TGTGCCAGCAGTGATCTGACAGGAGCCCGCTACGAGCAGTACTTC. Translated, it gives CASSDLTGARYEQYF.

This clone was found a few times. The chain recombines TRBV2 with TRBJ1-3; weak D call: TRBD1 (5 bases). V lost 0 bases and J lost 1, with 22 bases in between. Germline CDR1 and CDR2: SNHLY and FYNNEI. This CDR3 region has 20 residues. CDR3: CASSEAGGAAGGYSGNTIYF. The CDR3 nucleotides are TGTGCCAGCAGTGAAGCGGGAGGGGCCGCGGGGGGATATTCTGGAAACACCATATATTTT.

The J gene is TRBJ2-2, the V gene TRBV25-1; 7 bases align to TRBD1. This CDR3 region has 15 residues. CDR1 and CDR2 from the germline V gene are MGHDK and SYGVNS. The J segment lost 6 bases and the V segment lost 2 bases, leaving 6 bases of the junction unmatched. This CDR3 reads CASSESRGKAGELFF. The DNA for the CDR3 is TGTGCCAGCAGTGAAAGCAGGGGGAAAGCCGGGGAGCTGTTTTTT.

This clone was detected a few times. The gene calls are TRBV6-1 and TRBJ1-1; D unclear. Trimming took 7 bases from V and 0 from J, leaving 12 bases between them. This CDR3 contains 14 residues. CDR1 MNHNS and CDR2 SASEGT come from the germline V gene. DNA of the CDR3: TGTGCCAGCATCGCCGGTTCCATGAACACTGAAGCTTTCTTT. Translated, it gives CASIAGSMNTEAFF.

The chain is built from TRBV5-4 and TRBJ2-1; D is unresolved. The CDR3 is 15 amino acids. V was cut by 4 bases and J by 0 bases, with 11 bases left in between. Per the germline V gene, CDR1 is SGHNT and CDR2 is YYREEE (reference sequence). The CDR3 DNA reads as TGTGCCAGCAGCCGAGACAAAATCTCCTACAATGAGCAGTTCTTC. Protein product: CASSRDKISYNEQFF.

This clone was seen a handful of times. This sequence joins TRBV7-3 and TRBJ1-1; a weak D match, TRBD1 (5 bases). The V and J ends lost 5 bases and 1 base respectively, with 8 bases between them. Per the germline V gene, CDR1 is SGHTA and CDR2 is FQGTGA. This CDR3 spans 13 amino acids. CDR3 loop: CASSLTANTEAFF. The DNA for the CDR3 is TGTGCCAGCAGCCTGACAGCGAACACTGAAGCTTTCTTT.

CDR3 DNA sequence: TGTGCCAGCTCACCACGGGCCCCGGGAGGGCGACCAGATACGCAGTATTTT. Translated: CASSPRAPGGRPDTQYF. The chain has TRBV18 and TRBJ2-3, with TRBD2 matching over 8 bases. Germline loops: CDR1 KGHSH, CDR2 LQKENI. Germline trimming cut 1 base from V and 4 bases from J; bases unmatched to any gene: 10. The CDR3 is 17 amino acids.

The rearrangement joins TRBV28 to TRBJ1-1; D gene ambiguous. The CDR3 consists of 16 residues. V was pared by 3 bases and J by 1 base, with 15 bases between. Per the germline V gene, CDR1 is MDHEN and CDR2 is SYDVKM. The CDR3 DNA is TGTGCCAGCAGTTTCCGGGGTGCAGCGGGGAACACTGAAGCTTTCTTT. Translated, it gives CASSFRGAAGNTEAFF.

This clone has more than one count but fewer than ten. V and J are TRBV11-2 and TRBJ1-2; 10 positions match TRBD1. The length of the CDR3 is 14 residues. Germline V gives CDR1 SGHAT, CDR2 FQNNGV. V gave up 5 bases and J gave up 3 bases; unmatched junction bases: 3. The CDR3 sequence: CASSQGQGDYGYTF. The CDR3 nucleotides are TGTGCCAGCAGCCAAGGACAGGGGGACTATGGCTACACCTTC.

The chain is built from TRBV5-4 and TRBJ2-1, with 9 bases identical to TRBD1. J gave up 5 bases and V 4 bases, and 7 bases lay outside the gene matches. This CDR3 is built from 15 residues. Germline CDR1 reads SGHNT; CDR2 reads YYREEE (reference sequence). This chain's CDR3 is CASSGGQGIDNEQFF. In DNA form, the CDR3 reads TGTGCCAGCAGCGGGGGACAGGGAATTGACAATGAGCAGTTCTTC.

Worth noting for this clone: The junction departs from the called germline gene at one end, perhaps through a read error. This chain uses TRBV11-2 with TRBJ2-1, with TRBD2 matching over 7 bases. Germline CDR1 and CDR2: SGHAT and FQNNGV. The CDR3 sequence is 16 residues long. The CDR3 protein is CASSLGGQILYYEQFF. CDR3 nucleotides: TGTGCCAGCAGCTTGGGAGGGCAGATCCTCTACTATGAGCAGTTCTTC. Full variable domain (rest looked up from reference TRBV11-2 and TRBJ2-1): EAGVAQSPRYKIIEKRQSVAFWCNPISGHATLYWYQQILGQGPKLLIQFQNNGVVDDSQLPKDRFSAERLKGVDSTLKIQPAKLEDSAVYLCASSLGGQILYYEQFFGPGTRLTVL.

This clone was counted only a few times. The chain links TRBV7-2 to TRBJ1-2; tentatively, D is TRBD1 (6 bases). This CDR3 is built from 14 residues. Germline V gene data show CDR1 as SGHTA and CDR2 as FQGNSA. The V end was cut by 0 bases, the J end by 6 bases, with 11 bases between. CDR3 residues: CASSLAGGADGYTF. In nucleotides, the CDR3 is TGTGCCAGCAGCTTAGCTGGGGGCGCGGATGGCTACACCTTC.

The V call is TRBV7-6, the J call TRBJ2-7; the D is unclear. The CDR3 is 12 amino acids. CDR1 and CDR2 (germline): SGHVS, FNYEAQ. V lost 5 bases to trimming and J lost 5 bases, with 10 bases between them. The CDR3 DNA reads as TGTGCCAGCAGCCCGAGTAGCAACGAGCAGTACTTC. Its protein is CASSPSSNEQYF.

The chain couples TRBV5-8 to TRBJ1-1, with D possibly TRBD1 on 6 matching bases. CDR1 and CDR2 from the germline V gene are SGHTS and YDEGEE. CDR3 length equals 14 residues. Trimming removed 2 bases at V and 5 bases at J, with 13 bases between. The CDR3: CASSFKQGETEAFF. The CDR3 DNA reads as TGTGCCAGCAGCTTTAAACAGGGCGAGACTGAAGCTTTCTTT. Filled out from reference TRBV5-8 and TRBJ1-1, the complete variable domain reads EAGVTQSPTHLIKTRGQQATLRCSPISGHTSVYWYQQALGLGLQFLLWYDEGEERNRGNFPPRFSGRQFPNYSSELNVNALELEDSALYLCASSFKQGETEAFFGQGTRLTVV.

There are a few counts of this clone. The chain uses TRBV28 and TRBJ2-1; D call uncertain. The germline gives CDR1 MDHEN, CDR2 SYDVKM. The CDR3 runs to 16 residues. The ends were cut back, 6 bases at V and 9 bases at J, with 24 bases in the middle. CDR3 protein: CASSPTLARYVGEQFF. The CDR3 nucleotides are TGTGCCAGCAGCCCAACGTTAGCACGGTATGTTGGTGAGCAGTTCTTC.

The V call is TRBV5-6, the J call TRBJ1-1; 7 positions agree with TRBD1. Germline values: CDR1 SGHDT, CDR2 YYEEEE. This CDR3 spans 14 amino acids. V trimming: 4 bases; J trimming: 6 bases; junction bases outside the gene matches: 9. The CDR3 spells CASSVGQEIPEAFF. In nucleotides, the CDR3 is TGTGCCAGCAGCGTTGGACAGGAAATCCCTGAAGCTTTCTTT.

This clone has only a few counts. V and J are TRBV29-1 and TRBJ2-3, with 12 bases aligning to TRBD2. Germline CDR1 SQVTM, CDR2 ANQGSEA. The ends lost 5 bases at V and 6 bases at J; junction bases unmatched: 6. This CDR3 has 14 amino acids. CDR3 residues: CSVSSTSGSDTQYF. The CDR3 coding sequence is TGCAGCGTTTCGTCGACTAGCGGGAGTGATACGCAGTATTTT.

V gene TRBV10-3 combines with J gene TRBJ2-1; possibly TRBD2 for D (6 bases). CDR3 size: 13 residues. Deletions cut 2 bases from V and 9 bases from J, with 11 bases between. CDR1 and CDR2 (germline): ENHRY, SYGVKD. CDR3 in amino acids: CAISESPAGEQFF. The CDR3 DNA is TGTGCCATCAGTGAGAGTCCAGCGGGTGAGCAGTTCTTC.